These 18 T cell receptor beta chains were all obtained from the same sample, sequenced in a study. TCRdb re-derived calls from the RT-PCR reads in MiXCR, one entry per CDR3 protein. The data show around 700,000 distinct CDR3 sequences, with approximately 14% seen just once and 3.6% held by the top ten. Sequences were obtained from memory CD4+ T cells from blood. These receptors all stem from a female donor in good health, serving as a healthy control.

A word on this clonotype: At one of its ends the junction is not consistent with the germline gene, which may arise from a read error. The chain joins TRBV7-7 to TRBJ2-3, with 9 bases fitting TRBD2. CDR1 is SSHAT and CDR2 is FNYEAQ in the germline V gene (reference sequence). CDR3 length: 15 residues. The CDR3 region is CASSFGAGGLDTQYF. The DNA for the CDR3 is TGTGCTAGCAGCTTCGGAGCGGGAGGTCTAGATACGCAGTATTTT.

The chain employs TRBV5-4 and TRBJ2-5; TRBD1 agrees at 7 bases. From germline, CDR1 is SGHNT and CDR2 YYREEE (reference sequence). The trim removed 4 bases at V and 5 bases at J, leaving 8 bases unmatched. The CDR3 is 14 amino acids. CDR3 in amino acids: CASSNPRGPETQYF. As DNA, the CDR3 is TGTGCCAGCAGCAACCCTAGGGGGCCTGAGACCCAGTACTTC.

This clonotype has just one count. The rearrangement joins TRBV27 to TRBJ2-1; 7 nucleotides agree with TRBD1. Germline V gives CDR1 MNHEY, CDR2 SMNVEV (reference sequence). J lost 8 bases, V lost 6 bases, and 10 bases had no gene match. There are 14 residues in the CDR3. CDR3 DNA sequence: TGTGCCAGCAGCTCGGGACAGACATCTCATGAGCAGTTCTTC. Protein product: CASSSGQTSHEQFF.

There are many counts of this clonotype. V gene TRBV4-1 combines with J gene TRBJ2-3; 8 nucleotides align to TRBD1. Germline V gene sequence: CDR1 MGHRA, CDR2 YSYEKL. CDR3 length equals 16 residues. V gave up 0 bases and J gave up 0 bases; unmatched junction bases: 2. This chain's CDR3 is CASSQDRTGSTDTQYF. CDR3 nucleotides: TGCGCCAGCAGCCAAGATAGGACAGGGAGCACAGATACGCAGTATTTT.

This clonotype was picked up many times. The chain links TRBV5-6 to TRBJ1-5; no reliable D call. Germline CDR1 reads SGHDT; CDR2 reads YYEEEE. The ends were cut back, 5 bases at V and 6 bases at J, with 9 bases in the middle. CDR3 length: 12 amino acids. The CDR3 sequence is CASSQKGQPQHF. Here the CDR3 DNA reads TGTGCCAGCAGTCAAAAGGGTCAGCCCCAGCATTTT. The full variable domain, with the rest looked up from reference TRBV5-6 and TRBJ1-5, is DAGVTQSPTHLIKTRGQQVTLRCSPKSGHDTVSWYQQALGQGPQFIFQYYEEEERQRGNFPDRFSGHQFPNYSSELNVNALLLGDSALYLCASSQKGQPQHFGDGTRLSIL.

Many counts were recorded for this clonotype. This chain links TRBV20-1 with TRBJ2-7; 12 positions match TRBD1. Germline CDR1 is DFQATT and CDR2 is SNEGSKA (reference sequence). Unmatched junction bases numbered 6, after V lost 3 bases and J lost 6 bases. The length of the CDR3 is 14 residues. The CDR3 spells CSASPGQGAFEQYF. In nucleotides, the CDR3 is TGCAGTGCTAGTCCGGGACAGGGGGCGTTCGAGCAGTACTTC.

The chain combines TRBV4-2 with TRBJ1-5; 7 bases fit TRBD1. Germline trimming cut 4 bases from V and 5 bases from J; bases unmatched to any gene: 8. The germline V gene encodes CDR1 LGHNA and CDR2 YNFKEQ. This CDR3 contains 15 residues. CDR3 region: CASSPRQGNDQPQHF. In DNA form, the CDR3 reads TGTGCCAGCAGCCCCCGACAGGGTAACGATCAGCCCCAGCATTTT.

This clonotype has only a few counts. CDR3 region: CASRLGTGNNEQFF. In DNA form, the CDR3 reads TGTGCCAGCAGGCTAGGGACAGGGAACAATGAGCAGTTCTTC. V and J are TRBV2 and TRBJ2-1, with 9 bases lining up with TRBD1. Germline CDR1 SNHLY, CDR2 FYNNEI. V shed 6 bases, J shed 5 bases, and the junction held 5 bases outside the gene matches. The CDR3 loop spans 14 amino acids.

In its sample, this clonotype was seen once. V and J are TRBV2 and TRBJ2-5; perhaps TRBD1 as D (6 bases). CDR1 is SNHLY, CDR2 FYNNEI, per germline. CDR3 length: 14 amino acids. The germline V and J ends were trimmed by 4 bases and 3 bases, with 12 bases remaining between them. This CDR3 reads CASSAPAGEETQYF. The CDR3 DNA reads TGTGCCAGCAGTGCGCCCGCAGGGGAAGAGACCCAGTACTTC.

This clonotype was detected a few times. The chain employs TRBV28 and TRBJ1-5; no definite D call. CDR3 length equals 14 residues. Trimming shortened V by 6 bases and J by 7 bases, and 16 bases separated the two germline ends. Per germline, CDR1 MDHEN and CDR2 SYDVKM. CDR3 residues: CASRLTRTGQPQHF. DNA of the CDR3: TGTGCCAGCAGGCTTACTCGGACCGGGCAGCCCCAGCATTTT.

The V gene is TRBV5-1, the J gene TRBJ1-1; D is perhaps TRBD1 (6 bases). The CDR3 loop spans 16 amino acids. V was trimmed by 4 bases and J by 1 base, leaving 17 bases between them. Germline CDR1 is SGHRS and CDR2 is YFSETQ. The CDR3 coding sequence is TGCGCCAGCAGCCCTAATCCCGGACAGAAGAACACTGAAGCTTTCTTT. Its translation is CASSPNPGQKNTEAFF.

The sample holds many counts of this clonotype. V usage is TRBV20-1 and J usage is TRBJ2-1; 7 bases match TRBD2. The length of the CDR3 is 13 residues. From germline, CDR1 is DFQATT and CDR2 SNEGSKA (reference sequence). Trimming at V came to 6 bases and at J to 4 bases, leaving 6 bases not matched to a gene. The CDR3 loop is CSATGLLYNEQFF. The CDR3 bases are TGCAGTGCCACGGGACTATTGTACAATGAGCAGTTCTTC.

The chain links TRBV9 to TRBJ2-1; tentative D call: TRBD1 (6 bases). This CDR3 is built from 15 residues. The ends were cut back, 1 base at V and 2 bases at J, with 10 bases in the middle. CDR1 is SGDLS, CDR2 YYNGEE, per germline. CDR3 DNA sequence: TGTGCCAGCAGCGTACTCGGGGACACCTACAATGAGCAGTTCTTC. It encodes CASSVLGDTYNEQFF.

This clonotype was detected ten times or more. The gene calls are TRBV7-2 and TRBJ2-5; D is undetermined. Trimming pared 1 base from V and 7 bases from J, leaving 13 bases between. The CDR3 has 14 amino acids. CDR1 is SGHTA and CDR2 is FQGNSA in the germline V gene. Here the CDR3 reads CASSLVTFGPTQYF. DNA of the CDR3: TGTGCCAGCAGCTTAGTAACATTCGGCCCGACCCAGTACTTC.

V and J are TRBV20-1 and TRBJ1-5; D is possibly TRBD1 (5 bases). The CDR3 runs to 14 residues. Between the trimmed V and J ends, which lost 2 bases and 6 bases, there was a span of 14 bases. Germline V gives CDR1 DFQATT, CDR2 SNEGSKA (reference sequence). The CDR3 nucleotides are TGCAGTGCTAGACCGGACATTGACGGTCAGCCCCAGCATTTT. Translated: CSARPDIDGQPQHF.

The chain uses TRBV25-1 and TRBJ1-2; 7 nucleotides line up with TRBD1. After removal of 5 bases from V and 4 bases from J, the junction contained 7 bases not matched to a gene. The CDR3 has 14 amino acids. Germline CDR1 is MGHDK and CDR2 is SYGVNS. Written as DNA, the CDR3 is TGTGCCAGCAGTAGGGGCGCAGGGGGCTATGGCTACACCTTC. Its translation is CASSRGAGGYGYTF.

The V call is TRBV20-1, the J call TRBJ2-1, with a possible D match to TRBD1 (5 bases). The germline V gene encodes CDR1 DFQATT and CDR2 SNEGSKA (reference sequence). With 1 base removed from V and 14 bases from J, the gap between germline ends came to 15 bases. The CDR3 spans 12 residues. The CDR3 protein is CSARAPGIKEFF. The CDR3 DNA is TGCAGTGCTAGAGCCCCAGGGATTAAAGAGTTCTTC.

CDR3 DNA: TGTGCCAGCAGTGGGGGGGCCCCGGGGTACGCCGGGGAGCTGTTTTTT. Translated: CASSGGAPGYAGELFF. The chain uses TRBV28 and TRBJ2-2, with TRBD2 as a possible D gene (7 bases). The germline CDR1 and CDR2 sequences are MDHEN and SYDVKM. The V gene lost 5 bases and the J gene lost 6 bases, with 19 bases spanning the gap. CDR3 length: 16 amino acids.